This T cell receptor beta chain was recovered during a study of cytomegalovirus exposure and HLA in healthy donors. Points on this clone: What it recognizes is unknown.

The CDR3 is 14 amino acids. The V gene's germline CDR1 is WSHSY and CDR2 SAAADI. V trimming: 6 bases; J trimming: 5 bases; junction bases outside the gene matches: 4. Each donor was nominally healthy when sampled (though unrecorded immune exposures were likely). 60 Vbeta and 13 Jbeta primers were used in PCR. Measured with immunoSEQ multiplex PCR; TCRdb has only the in-frame clones, and not every one. Of some 200,000 clones listed, approximately 80% were seen once; the top ten hold 15%. Study-wide results and limits: Through in vitro validation, a few CMV-associated chains were shown to be specific for CMV antigens. Productive status was seen about 87% or about 30% of the time for most TCR beta V segments in an earlier analysis. It was assumed in the presence/absence analyses that sequencing depth was roughly uniform across donors.

The rearrangement uses TRBV10-2 and TRBJ1-4; 9 bases align to TRBD1. This sequence was found in a man aged 35 to 55 in good health and CMV-seronegative. The sequenced sample was PBMCs. The CDR3 spells CASRLDRGNEKLFF. In DNA, the CDR3 is TGCGCCAGCAGGTTGGACAGGGGCAATGAAAAACTGTTTTTT.